What follows is one T cell receptor beta chain and its context. The antigen it binds to is not known. This may be a read error: a much more frequent sequence differs by one nucleotide. The CDR3 spans 13 residues, from the cysteine through the phenylalanine. Only the CDR3 part of the read is kept: 39 bases, read in frame from the first base. From the germline V gene (reference sequence), CDR1 is SGHNT and CDR2 is YYREEE. These data are taken from a study of CD8+CD57+ T cells in acquired aplastic anemia (dated by TCRdb to 2016 to 2019). With respect to the entire study: On average, sorted CD4+ and CD8+ cells yielded 3.2 ug of extracted DNA, with a range of roughly 0.19 to 27.4 ug. An average of approximately 10 million reads for CD4+ cells and 11 million to 12 million reads for CD8+ cells was obtained from healthy donor samples. General conclusions and limits of the study: Roughly 31 CD8+ CDR3 sequences were shared between patients and controls but appeared highly expressed in patients and within their immunodominant clones. Between patients and healthy controls, no significant difference in CD8+ Simpson's diversity was found (P=0.060).

TCR beta VDJ combination and CDR3 sequence profiling used genomic DNA as the template. TCR repertoire sequencing was run on an Illumina HiSeq 2000. The authors' analysis ran thus. TRBV/TRBJ rearrangement plots, CDR3 size and DJ length profiles, and Simpson's diversity index were used to assess repertoires. The most abundant DNA sequence in the deep sequencing data was defined as the immunodominant clone. CDR3 amino acid sequences were screened for sharing across subjects and were compared with published repertoires and the VDJdb database. In TCRdb, the public reads were trimmed at Q25 with fastp and aligned with MiXCR, with productive beta chains retained. All rows with the same CDR3 protein become a single entry with the most common DNA and genes. The V and J calls were determined by TCRdb, not by the authors. Counted in this sample were about 100,000 distinct CDR3 sequences; around 53% of them appeared once. The ten largest account for about 32% of the sample.

In this study, sorted CD4+ and CD8+ T cells from the blood of healthy subjects and of severe aplastic anemia patients had their TCR repertoires deep-sequenced. Ficoll-Paque density gradient centrifugation was used to isolate peripheral blood mononuclear cells. Before DNA extraction, CD4+ and CD8+ T cells were sorted with FACS or magnetic beads. This clonotype was obtained from a human donor in good health, serving as a control. Material for sequencing was sorted CD4+, CD8+, or CD8+CD57+ T cells (not recorded which) from PBMCs. Rearrangement joined TRBV5-4 to TRBJ1-2, and perhaps TRBD1 as D gene, on 6 matching bases. The CDR3 here reads CASSPGQFYGDTF. The DNA sequence is TGTGCCAGCAGCCCCGGACAGTTCTATGGCGACACCTTC.